Listed here is a single T cell receptor beta chain. The antigen is undetermined. The CDR3 sequence is 16 residues long. Looked up from germline, CDR1 is SEHNR and CDR2 is FQNEAQ (reference sequence). The J segment lost 2 bases and the V segment lost 5 bases, leaving 8 bases of the junction unmatched. The method was immunoSEQ multiplex PCR; TCRdb's version includes in-frame clones alone and lacks a portion of them. The sample lists around 93,000 clones, about nine tenths occurring once. This sample is part of a study of graft-versus-host responses after intestinal transplantation. This specimen consisted of unstimulated CD8+ T cells sorted from spleen or lymph node cells, obtained before intestinal transplant. The chain couples TRBV7-9 to TRBJ2-7; 11 bases fit TRBD2. This TCR was recovered from a human donor who received an intestinal transplant. CDR3 sequence (DNA): TGTGCCAGCAGCCCGGGACTAGCGGACCGTACCTACGAGCAGTACTTC. As protein: CASSPGLADRTYEQYF.